These T cell receptor beta chains were read from a single sample in a study of cytomegalovirus exposure and HLA in healthy donors. This table comes from immunoSEQ multiplex PCR, and its TCRdb copy is limited to in-frame clones, with some not included. The table lists approximately 130,000 clones, 84% of them singletons. The sample taken for sequencing was PBMCs. The receptor source for this set is a man aged 50-60 years in good health and CMV-seronegative. Each CDR3 is given with its conserved first and last residue. Fields, in order: D gene, V gene, clone size, J gene, CDR3 DNA, CDR3 protein. D genes are given only for firm matches. A row's size may be missing; if present it is once, few, many or a size class.

>TRBD2|TRBV4-3|-|TRBJ2-1
TGCGCCAGCAGCCCCCGGAGTGCGGGGGGTTCCTCGCAGTTCTTC
CASSPRSAGGSSQFF
>TRBD2|TRBV4-2|-|TRBJ2-1
TGTGCCAGCAGCCAAGTGTCTAGCGGGGGGTCTACTCCTTACAATGAGCAGTTCTTC
CASSQVSSGGSTPYNEQFF
>-|TRBV29-1|-|TRBJ1-1
TGCAGCGCCCTCGACAGAGAAGCTTTCTTT
CSALDREAFF
>-|TRBV5-1|-|TRBJ2-5
TGCGCCAGCAGCTTGGCCCAGCAAGAGACCCAGTACTTC
CASSLAQQETQYF
>-|TRBV10-3|few|TRBJ1-2
TGTGCCATCAGTGGGGGGGGTGGTGGCTACACCTTC
CAISGGGGGYTF
>TRBD2|TRBV5-4|-|TRBJ2-7
TGTGCCAGCAGCTTGTGGGCGGGAGGGGCACTCTACGAGCAGTACTTC
CASSLWAGGALYEQYF
>TRBD1|TRBV30|-|TRBJ1-3
TGTGCCTGGAGTTGGGACAGCTCTGGAAACACCATATATTTT
CAWSWDSSGNTIYF
>-|TRBV2|-|TRBJ2-7
TGTGCCAGCAGTGAATTGAGGGTTGGAAGAAGAGAGCAGTACTTC
CASSELRVGRREQYF
>-|TRBV6-5|few|TRBJ2-1
TGTGCCAGCAGTTACCAAGGGCAGGGCAATGAGCAGTTCTTC
CASSYQGQGNEQFF
>-|TRBV2|-|TRBJ2-7
TGTGCCAGCAACAGGGGGGGTTCCTACGAGCAGTACTTC
CASNRGGSYEQYF
>TRBD1|TRBV18|-|TRBJ1-3
TGTGCCAGCTCACCAAGGGGGCTGAGCTCTGGAAACACCATATATTTT
CASSPRGLSSGNTIYF
>-|TRBV4-2|-|TRBJ1-1
TGTGCCAGCAGCCAAGATCCCCCGTACAGGGAGGGTTTGAACACTGAAGCTTTCTTT
CASSQDPPYREGLNTEAFF
>-|TRBV6-5|-|TRBJ2-7
TGTGCCAGCAGTTATGTTGGGGCCCGCACCTACGAGCAGTACTTC
CASSYVGARTYEQYF
>-|TRBV7-9|-|TRBJ1-3
TGTGCCAGCAGCGCGAGGAGGGGAAACACCATATATTTT
CASSARRGNTIYF
>-|TRBV25-1|-|TRBJ2-7
TGTGCCAGCAGTGACACGACAGGCACGGCCGGCTTC
CASSDTTGTAGF
>-|TRBV2|-|TRBJ2-5
TGTGCCAGCACCTCACTAGGGACCCAGTACTTC
CASTSLGTQYF
>-|TRBV6-1|-|TRBJ1-2
TGTGCCAGCAGTGACAGGGAAGGCTACACCTTC
CASSDREGYTF
>-|TRBV4-3|-|TRBJ1-3
TGCGCCAGCAGCCAAGAGGTAGCAGCAAGAAACGCCATATATTTT
CASSQEVAARNAIYF
>-|TRBV11-3|few|TRBJ2-2
TGTGCCAGCAGCCCCACTAGGGGGGAGCTGTTTTTT
CASSPTRGELFF
>TRBD1|TRBV11-3|few|TRBJ1-1
TGTGCCAGCAGCCAGGACAGGGGCACTGAAGCTTTCTTT
CASSQDRGTEAFF
>-|TRBV30|-|TRBJ2-1
TGTGCCTTCCACCCGGGGAGCTCCTACAATGAGCAGTTCTTC
CAFHPGSSYNEQFF
>TRBD1|TRBV6-1|-|TRBJ1-2
TGTGCCAGCAGCCCGAAGGGGGCGGGCTATGGCTACACCTTC
CASSPKGAGYGYTF
>-|TRBV25-1|-|TRBJ2-3
TGTGCCAGCGGGAGGGGGGGCGCGGTCGCAGATACGCAGTATTTT
CASGRGGAVADTQYF
>-|TRBV4-3|-|TRBJ2-2
TGCGCCAGCAGCCAAGGGAACGTGGGCCCGAACACCGGGGAGCTGTTTTTT
CASSQGNVGPNTGELFF
>-|TRBV7-2|-|TRBJ2-7
TGTGCCAGCAGCTTAGTTGACGCGGACTACCTCGAGCAGTACTTC
CASSLVDADYLEQYF
>-|TRBV7-8|-|TRBJ1-5
TGTGCCAGCAGCTTAATCCGGGGTAGTAGCAATCAGCCCCAGCATTTT
CASSLIRGSSNQPQHF
>TRBD1|TRBV19|-|TRBJ1-5
TGTGCCACCGAACGACAGGGATTAAATCAGCCCCAGCATTTT
CATERQGLNQPQHF
>-|TRBV6-5|once|TRBJ1-1
TGTGTCAGCAGACTTTCCACAGGGACCACTGAAGCTTTCTTT
CVSRLSTGTTEAFF
>TRBD1|TRBV11-2|-|TRBJ1-6
TGTGCCAGCAGCTTAGGCCCTCCGGGACAGGGGAATTCACCCCTCCACTTT
CASSLGPPGQGNSPLHF
>TRBD1|TRBV7-8|-|TRBJ1-1
TGTGCCAGCAGCTTAGGGACAGGACCCATGAACACTGAAGCTTTCTTT
CASSLGTGPMNTEAFF
>TRBD1|TRBV18|-|TRBJ1-1
TGTGCCAGCTCACCGACAGGGGGATCCGAAGCTTTCTTT
CASSPTGGSEAFF
>-|TRBV7-9|once|TRBJ1-2
TGTGCCAGCAGCTCGCCCCCGGGGGGCGTCTTGTATGGCTACACCTTC
CASSSPPGGVLYGYTF
>-|TRBV11-2|-|TRBJ2-2
TGTGCCAGCAGCTTAGTTGAGACAGTGAACACCGGGGAGCTGTTTTTT
CASSLVETVNTGELFF
>-|TRBV7-6|few|TRBJ2-5
TGTGCCAGCAGCGCTTCTCTATTCCAAGAGACCCAGTACTTC
CASSASLFQETQYF
>-|TRBV7-6|-|TRBJ1-1
TGTGCCAGCAGCTTATTAGGGGGAGCTTACAGAAACAAAGCTTTCTTT
CASSLLGGAYRNKAFF
>TRBD1|TRBV5-1|-|TRBJ1-2
TGCGCCAGCAGCCGGGAGGGACAGAACTATGGCTACACCTTC
CASSREGQNYGYTF
>TRBD1|TRBV30|-|TRBJ1-1
TGTGCCTGGAGTCACGGGACAGGTGAAGCTTTCTTT
CAWSHGTGEAFF
>TRBD1|TRBV4-1|-|TRBJ2-7
TGCGCCAGCAGCCAACAGACAGGGTCCTACGAGCAGTACTTC
CASSQQTGSYEQYF
>TRBD1|TRBV19|-|TRBJ2-7
TGTGCCAGTAGTACCGGACAGGGCTACGAGCAGTACTTC
CASSTGQGYEQYF
>TRBD1|TRBV11-3|-|TRBJ2-2
TGTGCCAGCAGCCCACGGGGACAGGGAGGAACCGGGGAGCTGTTTTTT
CASSPRGQGGTGELFF
>TRBD1|TRBV2|-|TRBJ1-2
TGTGCCAGCAGTGGACAGGGGGCGGGGTATGGCTACACCTTC
CASSGQGAGYGYTF
>-|TRBV7-9|-|TRBJ2-7
TGTGCCAGCAGCCTTGGGCCCCTCTGGTACTTC
CASSLGPLWYF
>-|TRBV5-1|once|TRBJ1-1
TGCGCCAGCAGCTTGGCGCCACAGGGAAGGGGGTCTGAAGCTTTCTTT
CASSLAPQGRGSEAFF
>-|TRBV7-8|-|TRBJ2-1
TGTGCCAGCAGCCCCGGAGAGGTAAATGAGCAGTTCTTC
CASSPGEVNEQFF
>TRBD1|TRBV5-8|few|TRBJ2-3
TGTGCCAGCAGCCGGGACAGGGGGCAAGATACGCAGTATTTT
CASSRDRGQDTQYF